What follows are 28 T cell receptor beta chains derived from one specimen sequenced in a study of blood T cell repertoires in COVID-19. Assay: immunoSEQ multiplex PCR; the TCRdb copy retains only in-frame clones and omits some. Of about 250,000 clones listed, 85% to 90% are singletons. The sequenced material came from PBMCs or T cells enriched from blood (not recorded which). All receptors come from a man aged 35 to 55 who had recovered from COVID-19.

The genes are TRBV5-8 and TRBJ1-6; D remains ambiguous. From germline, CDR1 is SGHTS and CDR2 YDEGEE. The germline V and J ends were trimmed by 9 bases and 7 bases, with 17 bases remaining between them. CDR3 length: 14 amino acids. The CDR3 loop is CATLSGGSNSPLHF. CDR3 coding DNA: TGTGCCACTCTCTCGGGAGGGTCCAATTCACCCCTCCACTTT.

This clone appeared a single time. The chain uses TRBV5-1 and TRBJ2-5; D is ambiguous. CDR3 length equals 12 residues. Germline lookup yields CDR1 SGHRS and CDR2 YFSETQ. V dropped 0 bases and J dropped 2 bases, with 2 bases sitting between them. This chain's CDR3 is CASSLAQETQYF. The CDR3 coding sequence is TGCGCCAGCAGCTTGGCACAAGAGACCCAGTACTTC.

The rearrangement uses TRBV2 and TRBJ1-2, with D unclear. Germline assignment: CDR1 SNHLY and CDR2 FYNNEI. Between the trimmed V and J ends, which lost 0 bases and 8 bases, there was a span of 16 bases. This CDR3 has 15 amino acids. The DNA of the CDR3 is TGTGCCAGCAGTGAAGCAGCTCGGGAGAAGAGCGGCTACACCTTC. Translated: CASSEAAREKSGYTF.

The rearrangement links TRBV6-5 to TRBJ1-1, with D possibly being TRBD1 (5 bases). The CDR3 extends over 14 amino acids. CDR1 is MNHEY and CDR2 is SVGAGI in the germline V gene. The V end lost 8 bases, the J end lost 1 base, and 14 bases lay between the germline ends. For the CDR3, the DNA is TGTGCCAGCTCCGACGTGGGGCAGAACACTGAAGCTTTCTTT. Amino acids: CASSDVGQNTEAFF.

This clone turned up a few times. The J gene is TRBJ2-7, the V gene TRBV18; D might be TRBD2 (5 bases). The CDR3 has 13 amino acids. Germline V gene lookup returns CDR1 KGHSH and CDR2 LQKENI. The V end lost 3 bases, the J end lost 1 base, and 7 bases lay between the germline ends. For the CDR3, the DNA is TGTGCCAGCTCACCGCGGGCTTCCTACGAGCAGTACTTC. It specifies CASSPRASYEQYF.

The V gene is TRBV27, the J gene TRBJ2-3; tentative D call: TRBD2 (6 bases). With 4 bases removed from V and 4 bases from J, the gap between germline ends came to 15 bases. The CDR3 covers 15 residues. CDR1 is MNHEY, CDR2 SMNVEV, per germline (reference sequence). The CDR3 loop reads CASSSPGGAPDTQYF. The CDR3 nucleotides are TGTGCCAGCAGTTCCCCCGGGGGAGCTCCAGATACGCAGTATTTT.

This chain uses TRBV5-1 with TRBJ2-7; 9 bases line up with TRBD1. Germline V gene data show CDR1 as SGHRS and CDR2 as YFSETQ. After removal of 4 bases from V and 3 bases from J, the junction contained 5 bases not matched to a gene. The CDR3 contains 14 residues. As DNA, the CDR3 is TGCGCCAGCAGCACGCGGGACAGGGTCTACGAGCAGTACTTC. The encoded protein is CASSTRDRVYEQYF.

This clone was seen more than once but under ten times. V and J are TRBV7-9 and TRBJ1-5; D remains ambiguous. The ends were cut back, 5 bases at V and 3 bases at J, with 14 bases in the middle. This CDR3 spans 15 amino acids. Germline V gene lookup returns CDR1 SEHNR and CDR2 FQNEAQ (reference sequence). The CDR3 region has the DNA TGTGCCAGCAGCGGCGACCCGGGAGACAATCAGCCCCAGCATTTT. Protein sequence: CASSGDPGDNQPQHF.

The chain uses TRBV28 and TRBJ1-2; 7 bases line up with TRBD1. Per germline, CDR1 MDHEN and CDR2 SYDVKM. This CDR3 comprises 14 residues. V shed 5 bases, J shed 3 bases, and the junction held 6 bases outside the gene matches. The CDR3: CASSLGTEYYGYTF. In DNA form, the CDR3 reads TGTGCCAGCAGTCTCGGGACAGAATACTATGGCTACACCTTC.

CDR3 loop: CASSQEVGDNEQFF. The DNA of the CDR3 is TGTGCCAGCAGCCAAGAGGTCGGTGACAATGAGCAGTTCTTC. The chain carries TRBV4-2 and TRBJ2-1, with D uncertain. Germline CDR1 reads LGHNA; CDR2 reads YNFKEQ. CDR3 length equals 14 residues. V lost 0 bases to trimming and J lost 5 bases, with 8 bases between them.

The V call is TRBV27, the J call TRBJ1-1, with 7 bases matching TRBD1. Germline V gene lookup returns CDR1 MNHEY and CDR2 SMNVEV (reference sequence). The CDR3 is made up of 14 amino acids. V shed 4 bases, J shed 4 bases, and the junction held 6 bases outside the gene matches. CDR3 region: CASSSANRGTEAFF. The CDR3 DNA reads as TGTGCCAGCAGTTCGGCGAACAGGGGCACTGAAGCTTTCTTT.

CDR3 sequence reads: CASFSGGAGNEQFF. CDR3 nucleotides: TGTGCCAGCTTTAGCGGGGGGGCGGGGAATGAGCAGTTCTTC. This chain joins TRBV19 and TRBJ2-1; 11 nucleotides match TRBD2. CDR3 length: 14 amino acids. The germline V gene has CDR1 LNHDA and CDR2 SQIVND (reference sequence). Losses at the gene ends were 9 bases for V and 7 bases for J; bases not matched to a gene: 8.

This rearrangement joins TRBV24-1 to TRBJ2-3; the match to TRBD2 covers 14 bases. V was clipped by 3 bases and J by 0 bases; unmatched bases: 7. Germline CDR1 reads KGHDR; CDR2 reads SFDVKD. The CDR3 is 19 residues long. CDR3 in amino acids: CATSDMPGTSGSSTDTQYF. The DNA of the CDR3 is TGTGCCACCAGTGATATGCCCGGGACTAGCGGGAGTAGCACAGATACGCAGTATTTT.

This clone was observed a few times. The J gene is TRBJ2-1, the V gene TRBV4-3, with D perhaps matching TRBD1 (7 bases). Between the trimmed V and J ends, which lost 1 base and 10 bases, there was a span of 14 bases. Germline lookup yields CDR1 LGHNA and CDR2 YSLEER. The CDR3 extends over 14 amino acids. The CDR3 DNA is TGCGCCAGCAGCCAAGTTGAGGGGGCGGGGGAGCAGTTCTTC. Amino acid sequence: CASSQVEGAGEQFF.

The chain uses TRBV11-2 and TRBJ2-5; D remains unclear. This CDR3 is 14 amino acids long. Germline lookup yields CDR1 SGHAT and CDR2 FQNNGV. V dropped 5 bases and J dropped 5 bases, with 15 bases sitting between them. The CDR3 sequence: CASSDRRVRETQYF. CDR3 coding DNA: TGTGCCAGCAGCGATCGACGGGTTCGGGAGACCCAGTACTTC.

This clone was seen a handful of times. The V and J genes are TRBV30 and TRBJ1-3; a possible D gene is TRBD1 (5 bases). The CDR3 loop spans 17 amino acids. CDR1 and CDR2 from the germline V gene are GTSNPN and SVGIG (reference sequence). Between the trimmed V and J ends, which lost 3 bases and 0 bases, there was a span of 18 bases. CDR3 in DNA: TGTGCCTGGAGGGCGGGACGGAGAGGAGACTCTGGAAACACCATATATTTT. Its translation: CAWRAGRRGDSGNTIYF.

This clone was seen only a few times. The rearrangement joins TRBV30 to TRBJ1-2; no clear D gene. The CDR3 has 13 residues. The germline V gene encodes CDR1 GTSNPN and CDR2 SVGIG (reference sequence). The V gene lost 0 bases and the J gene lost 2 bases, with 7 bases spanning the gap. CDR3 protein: CAWSVERNYGYTF. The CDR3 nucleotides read TGTGCCTGGAGTGTAGAACGGAACTATGGCTACACCTTC. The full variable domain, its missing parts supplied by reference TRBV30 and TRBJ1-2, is SQTIHQWPATLVQPVGSPLSLECTVEGTSNPNLYWYRQAAGRGLQLLFYSVGIGQISSEVPQNLSASRPQDRQFILSSKKLLLSDSGFYLCAWSVERNYGYTFGSGTRLTVV.

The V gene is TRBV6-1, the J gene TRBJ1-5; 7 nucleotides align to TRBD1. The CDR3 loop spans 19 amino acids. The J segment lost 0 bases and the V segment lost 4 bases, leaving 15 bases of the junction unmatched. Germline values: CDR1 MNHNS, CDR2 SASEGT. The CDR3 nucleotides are TGTGCCAGCAGTGCCTTACCAGAGACAGGGCAATATAGCAATCAGCCCCAGCATTTT. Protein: CASSALPETGQYSNQPQHF.

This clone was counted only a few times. This chain's CDR3 is CASSRHHSGANVLTF. The CDR3 nucleotides read TGTGCCAGCAGTCGACATCACTCTGGGGCCAACGTCCTGACTTTC. V usage is TRBV6-5 and J usage is TRBJ2-6; D unresolved. Germline V CDR1 and CDR2: MNHEY, SVGAGI. CDR3 size: 15 residues. Trimming shortened V by 5 bases and J by 0 bases, and 8 bases separated the two germline ends.

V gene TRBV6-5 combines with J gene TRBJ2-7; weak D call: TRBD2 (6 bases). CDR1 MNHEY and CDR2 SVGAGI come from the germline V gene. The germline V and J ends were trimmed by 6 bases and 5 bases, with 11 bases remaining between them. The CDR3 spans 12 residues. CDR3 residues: CASSHGLNEQYF. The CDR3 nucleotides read TGTGCCAGCAGCCACGGACTAAACGAGCAGTACTTC.

The CDR3 DNA sequence: TGTGCCAGCAGTTTGGAAGGAGGCCCCTCCTACGAGCAGTACTTC. It yields the protein CASSLEGGPSYEQYF. The V call is TRBV27, the J call TRBJ2-7; possible D gene TRBD2, 5 bases. V was clipped by 3 bases and J by 0 bases, with 12 bases between them. Germline V gene sequence: CDR1 MNHEY, CDR2 SMNVEV (reference sequence). This CDR3 spans 15 amino acids.

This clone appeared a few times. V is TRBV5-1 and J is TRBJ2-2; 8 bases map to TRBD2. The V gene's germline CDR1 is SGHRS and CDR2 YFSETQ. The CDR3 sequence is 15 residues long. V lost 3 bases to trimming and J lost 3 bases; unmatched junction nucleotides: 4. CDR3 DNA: TGCGCCAGCAGCTCGGGACTAGTGGACACCGGGGAGCTGTTTTTT. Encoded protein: CASSSGLVDTGELFF. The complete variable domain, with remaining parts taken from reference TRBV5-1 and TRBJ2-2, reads KAGVTQTPRYLIKTRGQQVTLSCSPISGHRSVSWYQQTPGQGLQFLFEYFSETQRNKGNFPGRFSGRQFSNSRSEMNVSTLELGDSALYLCASSSGLVDTGELFFGEGSRLTVL.

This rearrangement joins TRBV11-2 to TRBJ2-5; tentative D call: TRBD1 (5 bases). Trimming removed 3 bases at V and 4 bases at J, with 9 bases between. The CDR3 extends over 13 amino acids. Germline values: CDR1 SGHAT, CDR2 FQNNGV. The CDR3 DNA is TGTGCCAGCAGCTTTAGCAGGGTAGAGACCCAGTACTTC. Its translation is CASSFSRVETQYF.

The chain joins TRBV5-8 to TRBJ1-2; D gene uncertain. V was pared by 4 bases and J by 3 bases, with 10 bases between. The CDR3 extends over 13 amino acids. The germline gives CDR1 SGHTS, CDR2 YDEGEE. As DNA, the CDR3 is TGTGCCAGCAGCCCCGGGATTGACTATGGCTACACCTTC. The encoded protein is CASSPGIDYGYTF.

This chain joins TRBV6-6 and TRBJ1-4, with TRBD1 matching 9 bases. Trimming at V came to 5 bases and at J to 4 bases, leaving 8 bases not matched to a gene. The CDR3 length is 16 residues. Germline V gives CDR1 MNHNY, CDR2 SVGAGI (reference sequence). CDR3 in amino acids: CASSKGDRGDNEKLFF. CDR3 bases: TGTGCCAGCAGTAAAGGAGACAGGGGGGATAATGAAAAACTGTTTTTT.

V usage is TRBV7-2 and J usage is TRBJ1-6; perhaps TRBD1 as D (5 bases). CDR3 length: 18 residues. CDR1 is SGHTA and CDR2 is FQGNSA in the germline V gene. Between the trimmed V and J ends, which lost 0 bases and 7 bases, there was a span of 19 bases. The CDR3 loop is CASSLAWGGWARNSPLHF. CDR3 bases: TGTGCCAGCAGCTTAGCGTGGGGGGGGTGGGCACGGAATTCACCCCTCCACTTT.

The CDR3 nucleotides are TGCGCCAGCAGCGTCCCGGGACAAGGCTATGGCTACACCTTC. The encoded protein is CASSVPGQGYGYTF. The J gene is TRBJ1-2, the V gene TRBV5-1; maybe TRBD1 (6 bases). Trimming pared 4 bases from V and 4 bases from J, leaving 14 bases between. The CDR3 totals 14 residues. Germline V gene data show CDR1 as SGHRS and CDR2 as YFSETQ.

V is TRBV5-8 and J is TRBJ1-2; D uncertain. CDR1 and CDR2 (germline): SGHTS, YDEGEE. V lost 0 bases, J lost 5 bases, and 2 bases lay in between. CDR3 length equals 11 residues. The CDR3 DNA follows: TGTGCCAGCAGCTTGGCGTATGGCTACACCTTC. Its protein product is CASSLAYGYTF.